A single sample is the source of the 2 T cell receptor beta chains below, sequenced in a study of regulatory T cells in long-lasting Graves disease. The time point here: newly diagnosed GD, antithyroid drugs for less than 3 months. The TCR library used RNA extracted from PBMCs. Arm-PCR of CDR3 regions with iRepertoire HTBI primers generated TCR beta libraries. One entry per CDR3 protein results from TCRdb running MiXCR on the multiplex PCR reads. Of about 440,000 distinct CDR3 sequences detected, under 15% appear once; the ten largest clones hold 16%. This sample also appeared in a second study, on T cells in Graves' hyperthyroidism and ophthalmopathy.

Sequencing was performed on peripheral blood mononuclear cells (PBMCs), taken at new diagnosis, from a patient treated with antithyroid drugs. These receptor sequences come from a young woman with Graves disease.

This sequence joins TRBV14 and TRBJ1-2, with 7 bases matching TRBD1. Unmatched junction bases numbered 11, after V lost 0 bases and J lost 7 bases. The CDR3 sequence is 16 residues long. Germline assignment: CDR1 SGHDN and CDR2 FVKESK. The CDR3 spells CASSQDDRVLRGGYTF. Here the CDR3 DNA reads TGTGCCAGCAGCCAAGATGACAGGGTGCTAAGAGGTGGCTACACCTTC. Variable domain in full (rest from reference TRBV14 and TRBJ1-2): EAGVTQFPSHSVIEKGQTVTLRCDPISGHDNLYWYRRVMGKEIKFLLHFVKESKQDESGMPNNRFLAERTGGTYSTLKVQPAELEDSGVYFCASSQDDRVLRGGYTFGSGTRLTVV.

This clonotype was counted at least ten times. Written as DNA, the CDR3 is TGTGCCAGCAGCGTAGCCGGGGAAGGCAATCAGCCCCAGCATTTT. Its protein is CASSVAGEGNQPQHF. The rearrangement joins TRBV9 to TRBJ1-5; no definite D call. V was cut by 0 bases and J by 2 bases, with 9 bases left in between. Germline V gene data show CDR1 as SGDLS and CDR2 as YYNGEE. CDR3 size: 15 residues.